This is a list of T cell receptor beta chains from one sample in a study of tumor-infiltrating lymphocytes in localized non-small cell lung cancer. TCRdb's copy holds only in-frame clones and misses some; the assay was immunoSEQ multiplex PCR. Of 15,000 to 20,000 clones in the sample, around 72% were seen once. The sample consisted of lung tumor tissue. These receptors were obtained from a human donor with non-small cell lung cancer. Both conserved end residues are part of each CDR3. A D gene is named only where the DNA matches it firmly. Clone size is shown for a subset of rows, as once, few, many or a class of expanded clone.

>TRBJ2-3|.|TRBV2|TRBD2
TGTGCCAGCAGATCGAGAAGCGGGGGGCCCACAGATACGCAGTATTTT
CASRSRSGGPTDTQYF
>TRBJ1-5|.|TRBV2|TRBD1
TGTGCCAGCAAAGACAGGGGAGGGCAGCCCCAGCATTTT
CASKDRGGQPQHF
>TRBJ1-3|.|TRBV5-6|.
TGTGCCAGCAGCTTGGAGGCAGGGTCCGGCACCATATATTTT
CASSLEAGSGTIYF
>TRBJ1-1|.|TRBV15|.
TGTGCCACCAGCAGAGTATGGGGAGGGTTAAACACTGAAGCTTTCTTT
CATSRVWGGLNTEAFF
>TRBJ2-1|.|TRBV5-8|.
TGTGCCAGCTGCCGGGCCTTGGCAGACTACAATGAGCAGTTCTTC
CASCRALADYNEQFF
>TRBJ2-6|.|TRBV7-6|.
TGTGCCAGCAGCTTGATCACAGGGACTGGGGCCAACGTCCTGACTTTC
CASSLITGTGANVLTF
>TRBJ2-5|once|TRBV9|.
TGTGCCAGCAGCGTAGCTACCGGGGGATGGGGGGAGACCCAGTACTTC
CASSVATGGWGETQYF
>TRBJ2-6|few|TRBV19|.
TGTGCCAGTAGTACCGAAACAGGCCTCATCTCTGGGGCCAACGTCCTGACTTTC
CASSTETGLISGANVLTF
>TRBJ1-5|.|TRBV7-6|.
TGTGCCAGCAGCGGATTAGGGGATCAGCCCCAGCATTTT
CASSGLGDQPQHF
>TRBJ2-1|.|TRBV18|.
TGTGCCAGCTCACCACCGGGTACGGAGAATGAGCAGTTCTTC
CASSPPGTENEQFF
>TRBJ2-3|.|TRBV5-6|.
TGTGCCAGCAGCTCAAGACTTACTAGCACAGATACGCAGTATTTT
CASSSRLTSTDTQYF
>TRBJ2-1|.|TRBV14|TRBD2
TGTGCCAGCAGCCAATCAAGGGGACTAGCGGGGCACGGAGAGTTCTTC
CASSQSRGLAGHGEFF
>TRBJ2-1|.|TRBV5-6|.
TGTGCCAGCAGCCCCAGACAGGTCTCCTACAATGAGCAGTTCTTC
CASSPRQVSYNEQFF
>TRBJ1-3|.|TRBV5-1|.
TGCGCCAGCAGCTTGGGTAAGGAATTCGGAGGAAACACCATATATTTT
CASSLGKEFGGNTIYF
>TRBJ2-2|.|TRBV10-3|TRBD2
TGTGCCATCAGTGATTTTTTAGCGGGAGGCGAGGACACCGGGGAGCTGTTTTTT
CAISDFLAGGEDTGELFF
>TRBJ1-5|.|TRBV18|TRBD1
TGTGCCAGCTCACCCGAACAGGGGATTAGCAATCAGCCCCAGCATTTT
CASSPEQGISNQPQHF
>TRBJ1-4|few|TRBV30|.
TGTGCCTGGACCCTTTCCCCGGTGGGTGAAAAACTGTTTTTT
CAWTLSPVGEKLFF
>TRBJ1-3|.|TRBV30|.
TGTGCCTGGAGTCTCGGGGCCTCTGGAAACACCATATATTTT
CAWSLGASGNTIYF
>TRBJ2-3|.|TRBV28|.
TGTGCCAGCAGGTACGGAGTCACAGATACGCAGTATTTT
CASRYGVTDTQYF
>TRBJ1-1|.|TRBV6-1|.
TGTGCCAGCAGTGAACTATATGGGTCCCGTGAAGCTTTCTTT
CASSELYGSREAFF
>TRBJ1-4|.|TRBV7-9|TRBD1
TGTGCCAGCAGCTACGAACTGACAGGGCTGGAAGAAAAACTGTTTTTT
CASSYELTGLEEKLFF
>TRBJ2-7|.|TRBV7-9|.
TGTGCCAGCAGCTATTTAGCGCAATGGGAGCAGTACTTC
CASSYLAQWEQYF
>TRBJ2-5|.|TRBV11-3|TRBD1
TGTGCCAGCAGCACGGGACAGCAAGAGACCCAGTACTTC
CASSTGQQETQYF
>TRBJ1-4|.|TRBV11-2|.
TGTGCCAGCAGTGATACAGGCCCCGGTAATGAAAAACTGTTTTTT
CASSDTGPGNEKLFF
>TRBJ1-1|.|TRBV6-5|TRBD1
TGTGCCAGCGGAACAGGGGGAACTGAAGCTTTCTTT
CASGTGGTEAFF
>TRBJ2-1|.|TRBV11-3|.
TGTGCCAGCAGCCTAACCGGGACCGACCAGTTCTTC
CASSLTGTDQFF
>TRBJ1-4|.|TRBV28|.
TGTGCCAGCACTCGACCCTCTGGGAAAACTAATGAAAAACTGTTTTTT
CASTRPSGKTNEKLFF
>TRBJ2-5|.|TRBV5-1|.
TGCGCCAGCAGCTTAACCGGGAGAGGTCGGGAGACCCAGTACTTC
CASSLTGRGRETQYF
>TRBJ2-6|.|TRBV19|.
TGTGCCAGTAGTCCAGAGGGACACAGCTCTGGGGCCAACGTCCTGACTTTC
CASSPEGHSSGANVLTF
>TRBJ2-1|few|TRBV5-5|.
TGTGCCAGCAGCTTACGGGGAAATAGCGATGAGCAGTTCTTC
CASSLRGNSDEQFF
>TRBJ2-3|.|TRBV28|TRBD2
TGTGCCAGCAGTGACGGGACTACATCTTCAAATACGCAGTATTTT
CASSDGTTSSNTQYF
>TRBJ1-3|few|TRBV14|TRBD1
TGTGCCAGCAGCCCTCGGACAGGGGGTGGAAACACCATATATTTT
CASSPRTGGGNTIYF
>TRBJ2-5|.|TRBV25-1|.
TGTGCCAGCAGTGACTTGACGGGGGTGGAGACCCAGTACTTC
CASSDLTGVETQYF
>TRBJ1-5|.|TRBV15|.
TGTGCCACCAGCAGAGATAGGGTCAATCAGCCCCAGCATTTT
CATSRDRVNQPQHF
>TRBJ2-7|.|TRBV5-1|TRBD1
TGCGCCAGCAGCTTTGGGACAGGGAGTAACGAGCAGTACTTC
CASSFGTGSNEQYF
>TRBJ2-7|once|TRBV4-1|.
TGCGCCAGCAGCCAAGGCGAAGAGGGCTACGAGCAGTACTTC
CASSQGEEGYEQYF
>TRBJ1-5|once|TRBV7-9|TRBD1
TGTGCCAGCTCCGGACAGGCGAATCAGCCCCAGCATTTT
CASSGQANQPQHF